Listed below are T cell receptor beta chains from one sample, sequenced in a study of blood T cells in healthy people across ages. Using its own MiXCR run on the 5' RACE reads, TCRdb lists one record per CDR3 protein. Of over 1,500,000 distinct CDR3 sequences in the sample, around 50% were seen once. The source material was blood. These receptors were collected from a woman between 35 and 50 years old in good health. CDR3s include the opening cysteine and the closing phenylalanine or tryptophan. The order of the fields is J gene, D gene, clone size, V gene, CDR3 DNA, CDR3 protein. D genes are given only for firm matches. A clone size is listed for some rows: how often the clone was seen (once, few, many), or a class if it is expanded.

J gene: TRBJ2-1
D gene: TRBD2
clone size: -
V gene: TRBV10-3
CDR3 DNA: TGTGCCATCAGTGACTCGGGGGGAACGTCCTACAATGAGCAGTTCTTC
CDR3 protein: CAISDSGGTSYNEQFF

J gene: TRBJ1-5
D gene: -
clone size: -
V gene: TRBV3-1
CDR3 DNA: TGTGCCAGCAGCCAACACAGGTCCAATCAGCCCCAGCATTTT
CDR3 protein: CASSQHRSNQPQHF

J gene: TRBJ1-1
D gene: -
clone size: -
V gene: TRBV4-3
CDR3 DNA: TGCGCCAGCAGCCAGTTCAGACAGGCTAACACTGAAGCTTTCTTT
CDR3 protein: CASSQFRQANTEAFF

J gene: TRBJ1-2
D gene: -
clone size: -
V gene: TRBV29-1
CDR3 DNA: TGCAGCGTCGGACGGAAGTTTAACTATGGCTACACCTTC
CDR3 protein: CSVGRKFNYGYTF

J gene: TRBJ2-1
D gene: TRBD1
clone size: -
V gene: TRBV4-1
CDR3 DNA: TGCGCCAGCAGCCAACCGGGACAGCCAAATGAGCAGTTCTTC
CDR3 protein: CASSQPGQPNEQFF

J gene: TRBJ2-3
D gene: TRBD2
clone size: -
V gene: TRBV7-3
CDR3 DNA: TGTGCCAGCAGCTTAATCCTTGCGGGGGGCACAGATACGCAGTATTTT
CDR3 protein: CASSLILAGGTDTQYF

J gene: TRBJ2-4
D gene: TRBD1
clone size: -
V gene: TRBV13
CDR3 DNA: TGTGCCAGCAGCTTAGGCGGCAGGGGGCTAATCAAAAACATTCAGTACTTC
CDR3 protein: CASSLGGRGLIKNIQYF

J gene: TRBJ2-1
D gene: -
clone size: -
V gene: TRBV11-1
CDR3 DNA: TGTGCCAGCAGCTTAGGGTACAGCCCCAATGAGCAGTTCTTC
CDR3 protein: CASSLGYSPNEQFF

J gene: TRBJ2-7
D gene: -
clone size: -
V gene: TRBV2
CDR3 DNA: TGTGCCAGCAGTGGCGGTGGGGTGGTGAGCGAGCAGTACTTC
CDR3 protein: CASSGGGVVSEQYF

J gene: TRBJ2-5
D gene: TRBD2
clone size: many
V gene: TRBV5-1
CDR3 DNA: TGCGCCAGCAGCTCCCAGCGGGGGCCCCAAGAGACCCAGTACTTC
CDR3 protein: CASSSQRGPQETQYF

J gene: TRBJ2-3
D gene: TRBD1
clone size: -
V gene: TRBV5-6
CDR3 DNA: TGTGCCAGCAGCTGGGGACAGCATGGAGATACGCAGTATTTT
CDR3 protein: CASSWGQHGDTQYF

J gene: TRBJ2-5
D gene: -
clone size: -
V gene: TRBV7-2
CDR3 DNA: TGTGCCAGCAGCCACTTCCAAGGGATGGAGACCCAGTACTTC
CDR3 protein: CASSHFQGMETQYF

J gene: TRBJ2-1
D gene: -
clone size: -
V gene: TRBV5-1
CDR3 DNA: TGCGCCAGCAGTCCCTCCTGGGACTACAATGAGCAGTTCTTC
CDR3 protein: CASSPSWDYNEQFF

J gene: TRBJ2-5
D gene: -
clone size: -
V gene: TRBV4-3
CDR3 DNA: TGCGCCAGCAGCCAAAACTCAGGGCAGGGGGAGACCCAGTACTTC
CDR3 protein: CASSQNSGQGETQYF

J gene: TRBJ2-7
D gene: TRBD1
clone size: -
V gene: TRBV20-1
CDR3 DNA: TGCAGCGCGGACAGGGTGGTCTCCGAGGTCCAGTACTTC
CDR3 protein: CSADRVVSEVQYF

J gene: TRBJ2-4
D gene: -
clone size: -
V gene: TRBV7-2
CDR3 DNA: TGTGCCAGCAGCTTAGTAACCCGATTCTTGTACTTC
CDR3 protein: CASSLVTRFLYF

J gene: TRBJ2-5
D gene: TRBD2
clone size: -
V gene: TRBV6-5
CDR3 DNA: TGTGCCAGCCAAGCGGGAGTCTCGATTAATGAGCAGTACTTC
CDR3 protein: CASQAGVSINEQYF

J gene: TRBJ2-3
D gene: -
clone size: few
V gene: TRBV28
CDR3 DNA: TGTGCCAGCAGTTACAGGGAGAGGAAAGATACGCAGTATTTT
CDR3 protein: CASSYRERKDTQYF

J gene: TRBJ2-4
D gene: -
clone size: -
V gene: TRBV12-3/TRBV12-4
CDR3 DNA: TGTGCCAGCAGTTTGGGTAATCGGGACATTCAGTACTTC
CDR3 protein: CASSLGNRDIQYF

J gene: TRBJ2-3
D gene: TRBD1
clone size: -
V gene: TRBV12-3/TRBV12-4
CDR3 DNA: TGTGCCAGCAGACCGGGACAGGGGAGCACAGATACGCAGTATTTT
CDR3 protein: CASRPGQGSTDTQYF

J gene: TRBJ1-1
D gene: -
clone size: -
V gene: TRBV4-2
CDR3 DNA: TGTGCCAGCAGCCAAGGGGGCATCAATGAAGCTTTCTTT
CDR3 protein: CASSQGGINEAFF

J gene: TRBJ1-2
D gene: -
clone size: -
V gene: TRBV29-1
CDR3 DNA: TGCAGCGTTGAATCCGGGACATACTATGGCTACATCTTC
CDR3 protein: CSVESGTYYGYIF

J gene: TRBJ2-4
D gene: -
clone size: -
V gene: TRBV28
CDR3 DNA: TGTGCCAGCAGTTCCAGGACTTCCCGGGGAGCCAAAAACATTCAGTACTTC
CDR3 protein: CASSSRTSRGAKNIQYF

J gene: TRBJ1-5
D gene: -
clone size: few
V gene: TRBV7-9
CDR3 DNA: TGTGCCAGCAGTAGGGACGGAAGCAATCAGCCCCAGCATTTT
CDR3 protein: CASSRDGSNQPQHF

J gene: TRBJ2-3
D gene: TRBD2
clone size: -
V gene: TRBV10-3
CDR3 DNA: TGTGCCATCAGTGAGTCTCTCGGGAGGGAATGGGACACAGATACGCAGTATTTT
CDR3 protein: CAISESLGREWDTDTQYF

J gene: TRBJ1-2
D gene: TRBD1
clone size: -
V gene: TRBV6-5
CDR3 DNA: TGTGCCAGCTCCTGGTCAGGGGGGCACTATGGCTACACCTTC
CDR3 protein: CASSWSGGHYGYTF

J gene: TRBJ2-5
D gene: TRBD1
clone size: few
V gene: TRBV10-1
CDR3 DNA: TGCGCCAGCAGTGAGTCCACAGGGGTTGGTGAGCAGTACTTC
CDR3 protein: CASSESTGVGEQYF

J gene: TRBJ2-1
D gene: TRBD2
clone size: -
V gene: TRBV6-1
CDR3 DNA: TGTGCCAGCAGTGAACCTCAAGCGGGGGGCTACTCCTACGAGCAGTTCTTC
CDR3 protein: CASSEPQAGGYSYEQFF

J gene: TRBJ2-7
D gene: -
clone size: -
V gene: TRBV27
CDR3 DNA: TGTGCCAGCAGTCCATTGGGCGAAGTAGGCTACGAGCAGTACTTC
CDR3 protein: CASSPLGEVGYEQYF

J gene: TRBJ2-5
D gene: TRBD1
clone size: -
V gene: TRBV27
CDR3 DNA: TGTGCCAGCAGTTTAGTGGGACAGCGAGCCCAAGAGACCCAGTACTTC
CDR3 protein: CASSLVGQRAQETQYF

J gene: TRBJ2-7
D gene: -
clone size: few
V gene: TRBV4-3
CDR3 DNA: TGCGCCAGCAGCCAGGGACTCGCCCTGGACGAGCAGTACTTC
CDR3 protein: CASSQGLALDEQYF

J gene: TRBJ2-7
D gene: TRBD1
clone size: -
V gene: TRBV20-1
CDR3 DNA: TGCGGTGCTAGTTTGAGACAGGGACGTATGGCTTACGAGCAGTACTTC
CDR3 protein: CGASLRQGRMAYEQYF

J gene: TRBJ2-1
D gene: TRBD2
clone size: -
V gene: TRBV7-3
CDR3 DNA: TGTGCCAGCAGCCGTAACTCTGTTAGCGGGGGGGCCTCTCCGTTCTTC
CDR3 protein: CASSRNSVSGGASPFF

J gene: TRBJ1-2
D gene: TRBD1
clone size: -
V gene: TRBV5-1
CDR3 DNA: TGCGCCAGCAGCTCCGGAAGGGACAGGGTAAACTATGGCTACACCTTC
CDR3 protein: CASSSGRDRVNYGYTF

J gene: TRBJ2-4
D gene: -
clone size: -
V gene: TRBV20-1
CDR3 DNA: TGCAGTGCTTACATGGGGGACGTAATCGTTCAGTACTTC
CDR3 protein: CSAYMGDVIVQYF